This T cell receptor beta chain was sequenced for a study of T cells in Graves' hyperthyroidism and ophthalmopathy. This clonotype was seen at least ten times. Amplified TCR beta CDR3 regions derived from RNA transcripts. TCR CDR3 underwent first-round RT-PCR with the HTBI primer set. TCRdb passed the multiplex PCR reads through MiXCR, listing each CDR3 protein once. The table shows more than 450,000 distinct CDR3 sequences, with around 15% occurring only once. The ends lost 6 bases at V and 3 bases at J; junction bases unmatched: 8. This CDR3 contains 16 residues. CDR1 is SNHLY and CDR2 is FYNNEI in the germline V gene. Every diagnosis used clinical symptoms, serum thyroxine and TRAb, thyroid ultrasound and orbital computed tomography. Fresh peripheral blood, approximately 9.6 ml, yielded the PBMCs.

The chain is built from TRBV2 and TRBJ1-5; 10 nucleotides match TRBD1. Sequenced input: blood. This TCR came from a woman aged 40 to 50 with Graves' hyperthyroidism. The CDR3 nucleotides are TGTGCCAGCAGACCACCGGGACAGGGGAACAATCAGCCCCAGCATTTT. It translates to CASRPPGQGNNQPQHF. Supplemented by reference TRBV2 and TRBJ1-5, the full variable domain reads EPEVTQTPSHQVTQMGQEVILRCVPISNHLYFYWYRQILGQKVEFLVSFYNNEISEKSEIFDDQFSVERPDGSNFTLKIRSTKLEDSAMYFCASRPPGQGNNQPQHFGDGTRLSIL.